This T cell receptor (beta chain) was recovered during a study of cytomegalovirus exposure and HLA in healthy donors. Germline assignment: CDR1 SGHNT and CDR2 YENEEA. J gave up 0 bases and V 1 base, and 3 bases lay outside the gene matches. This CDR3 region has 15 residues. Primers for the PCR totalled 60 Vbeta and 13 Jbeta. This table comes from immunoSEQ multiplex PCR, and its TCRdb copy is limited to in-frame clones, with some not included. This sample has fewer than 140,000 clones, with 65% to 75% found just once. The chain uses TRBV11-3 and TRBJ2-7, with TRBD2 matching 7 bases. The TCR comes from a female donor in good health and CMV-seronegative. Specimen: PBMCs. CDR3 amino acids: CASSLVTGGSYEQYF. CDR3 DNA: TGTGCCAGCAGCTTAGTTACGGGAGGCTCCTACGAGCAGTACTTC.